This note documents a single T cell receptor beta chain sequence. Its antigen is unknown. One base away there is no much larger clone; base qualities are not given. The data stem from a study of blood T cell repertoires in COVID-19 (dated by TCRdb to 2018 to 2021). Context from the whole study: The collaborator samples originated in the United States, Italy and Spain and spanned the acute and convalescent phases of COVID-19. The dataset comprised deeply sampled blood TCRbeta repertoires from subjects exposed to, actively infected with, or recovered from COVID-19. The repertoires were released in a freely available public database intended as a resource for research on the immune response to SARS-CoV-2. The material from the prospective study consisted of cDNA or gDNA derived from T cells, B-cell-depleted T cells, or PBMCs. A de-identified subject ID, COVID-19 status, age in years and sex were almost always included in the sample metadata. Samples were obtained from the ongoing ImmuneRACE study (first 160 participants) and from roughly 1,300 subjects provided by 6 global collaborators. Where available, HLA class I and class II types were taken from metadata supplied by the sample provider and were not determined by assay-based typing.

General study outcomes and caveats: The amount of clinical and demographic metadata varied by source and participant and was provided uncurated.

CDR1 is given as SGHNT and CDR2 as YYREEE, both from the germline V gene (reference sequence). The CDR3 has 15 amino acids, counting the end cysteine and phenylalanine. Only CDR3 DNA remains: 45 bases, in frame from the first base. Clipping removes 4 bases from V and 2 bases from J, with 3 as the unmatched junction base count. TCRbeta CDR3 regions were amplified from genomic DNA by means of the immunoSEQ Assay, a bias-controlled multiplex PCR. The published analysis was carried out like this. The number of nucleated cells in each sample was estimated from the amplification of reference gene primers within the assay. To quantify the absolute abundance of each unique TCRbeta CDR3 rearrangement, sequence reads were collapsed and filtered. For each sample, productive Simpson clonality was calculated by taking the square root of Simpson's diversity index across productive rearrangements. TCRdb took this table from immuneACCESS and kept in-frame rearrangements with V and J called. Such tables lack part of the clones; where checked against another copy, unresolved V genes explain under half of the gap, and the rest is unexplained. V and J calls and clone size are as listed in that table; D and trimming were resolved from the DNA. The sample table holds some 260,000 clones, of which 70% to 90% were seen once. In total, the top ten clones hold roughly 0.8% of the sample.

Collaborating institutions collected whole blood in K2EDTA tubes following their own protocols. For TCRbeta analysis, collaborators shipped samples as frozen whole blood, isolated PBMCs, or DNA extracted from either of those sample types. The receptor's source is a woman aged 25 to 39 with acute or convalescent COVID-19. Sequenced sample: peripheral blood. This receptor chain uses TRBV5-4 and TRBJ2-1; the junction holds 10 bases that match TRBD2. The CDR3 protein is CASSHSGRTYNEQFF. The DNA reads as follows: TGTGCCAGCAGCCATAGCGGGAGGACCTACAATGAGCAGTTCTTC.